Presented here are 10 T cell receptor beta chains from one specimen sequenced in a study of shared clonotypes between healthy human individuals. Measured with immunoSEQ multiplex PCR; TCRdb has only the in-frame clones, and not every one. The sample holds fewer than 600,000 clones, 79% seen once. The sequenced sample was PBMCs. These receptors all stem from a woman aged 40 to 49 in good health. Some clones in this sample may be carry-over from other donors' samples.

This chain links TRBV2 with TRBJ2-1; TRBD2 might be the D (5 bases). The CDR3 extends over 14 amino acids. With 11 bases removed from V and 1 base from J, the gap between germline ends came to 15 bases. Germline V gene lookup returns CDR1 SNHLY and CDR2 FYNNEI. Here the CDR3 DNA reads TGTGCCTCCCCGCGGGCAGGATCCTACAATGAGCAGTTCTTC. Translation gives CASPRAGSYNEQFF.

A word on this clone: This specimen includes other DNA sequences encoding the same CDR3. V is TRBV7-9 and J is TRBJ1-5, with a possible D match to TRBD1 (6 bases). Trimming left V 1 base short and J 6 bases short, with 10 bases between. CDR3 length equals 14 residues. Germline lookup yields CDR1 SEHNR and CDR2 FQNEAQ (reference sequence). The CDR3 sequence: CASSLGGLGQPQHF. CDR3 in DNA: TGTGCCAGCAGCTTAGGGGGGCTTGGTCAGCCCCAGCATTTT.

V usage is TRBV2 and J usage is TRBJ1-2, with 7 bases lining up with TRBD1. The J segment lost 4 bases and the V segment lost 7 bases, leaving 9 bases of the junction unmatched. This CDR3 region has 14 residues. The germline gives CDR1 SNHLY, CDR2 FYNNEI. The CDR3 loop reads CASMRQGEGYGYTF. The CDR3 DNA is TGTGCCAGCATGCGACAGGGTGAAGGCTATGGCTACACCTTC. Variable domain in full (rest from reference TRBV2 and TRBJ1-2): EPEVTQTPSHQVTQMGQEVILRCVPISNHLYFYWYRQILGQKVEFLVSFYNNEISEKSEIFDDQFSVERPDGSNFTLKIRSTKLEDSAMYFCASMRQGEGYGYTFGSGTRLTVV.

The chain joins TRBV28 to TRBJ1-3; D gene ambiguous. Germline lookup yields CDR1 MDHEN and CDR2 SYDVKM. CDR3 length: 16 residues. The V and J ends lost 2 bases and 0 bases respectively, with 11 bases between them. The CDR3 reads CASSLIFSSSGNTIYF. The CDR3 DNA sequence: TGTGCCAGCAGTTTAATATTTAGCTCCTCTGGAAACACCATATATTTT.

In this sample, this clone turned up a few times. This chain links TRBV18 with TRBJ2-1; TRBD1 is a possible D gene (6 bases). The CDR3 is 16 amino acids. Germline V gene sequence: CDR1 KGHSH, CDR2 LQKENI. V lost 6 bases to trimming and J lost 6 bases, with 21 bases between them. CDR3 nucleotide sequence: TGTGCCAGCTCCCCCACAGGGAGCCGGAGCCTCAATGAGCAGTTCTTC. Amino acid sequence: CASSPTGSRSLNEQFF.

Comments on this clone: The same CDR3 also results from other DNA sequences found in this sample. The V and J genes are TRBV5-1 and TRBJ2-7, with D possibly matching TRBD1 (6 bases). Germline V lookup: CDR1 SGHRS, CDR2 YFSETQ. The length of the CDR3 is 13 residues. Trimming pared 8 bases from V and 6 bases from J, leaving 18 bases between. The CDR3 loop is CASSPGTSPEQYF. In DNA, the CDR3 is TGCGCCAGTAGCCCCGGGACATCCCCCGAGCAGTACTTC.

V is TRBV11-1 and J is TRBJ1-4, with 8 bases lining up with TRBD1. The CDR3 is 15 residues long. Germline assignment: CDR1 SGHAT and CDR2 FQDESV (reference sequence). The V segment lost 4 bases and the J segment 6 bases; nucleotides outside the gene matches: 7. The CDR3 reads CASSSRTGPDEKLFF. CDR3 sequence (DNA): TGTGCCAGCAGCTCCCGGACAGGGCCGGATGAAAAACTGTTTTTT. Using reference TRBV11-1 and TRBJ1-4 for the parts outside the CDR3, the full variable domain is EAEVAQSPRYKITEKSQAVAFWCDPISGHATLYWYRQILGQGPELLVQFQDESVVDDSQLPKDRFSAERLKGVDSTLKIQPAELGDSAMYLCASSSRTGPDEKLFFGSGTQLSVL.

CDR3 nucleotide sequence: TGTGCCACCACCCCCGGGACAGGCCCCTACAATGAGCAGTTCTTC. It codes for CATTPGTGPYNEQFF. The chain joins TRBV19 to TRBJ2-1; 8 positions match TRBD1. The germline gives CDR1 LNHDA, CDR2 SQIVND (reference sequence). The CDR3 length is 15 residues. With V trimmed by 10 bases and J by 2 bases, 10 bases remained unmatched.

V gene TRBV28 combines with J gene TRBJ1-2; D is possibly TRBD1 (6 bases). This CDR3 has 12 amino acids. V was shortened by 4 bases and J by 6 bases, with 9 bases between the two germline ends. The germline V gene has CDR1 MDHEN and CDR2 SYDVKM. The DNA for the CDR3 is TGTGCCAGCAGTTCACAGGGAAATGGCTACACCTTC. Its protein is CASSSQGNGYTF.

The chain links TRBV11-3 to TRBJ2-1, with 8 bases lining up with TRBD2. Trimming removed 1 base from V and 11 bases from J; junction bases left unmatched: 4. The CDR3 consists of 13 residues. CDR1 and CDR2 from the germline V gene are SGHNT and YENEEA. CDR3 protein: CASSLGVAGQQFF. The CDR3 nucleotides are TGTGCCAGCAGCTTAGGCGTAGCGGGACAGCAGTTCTTC.